This is a list of T cell receptor beta chains from one sample in a study of neurological immune-mediated disorders. One entry per CDR3 protein results from TCRdb running MiXCR on the 5' RACE reads. The table includes about 71,000 distinct CDR3 sequences, nearly 3.5% detected once. Sample: PBMCs. Receptors were obtained from a middle-aged man with multiple sclerosis. The CDR3 runs from the conserved cysteine through the conserved F or W. Each record gives: CDR3 protein, CDR3 DNA, clone size, D gene, J gene, V gene. D genes are given only for firm matches. Only some rows state a clone size, as once, few, many or a class for expanded clones.

cdr3_aa: CASSVEGQFTEAFF
cdr3_nt: TGTGCCAGCAGTGTGGAGGGACAGTTCACTGAAGCTTTCTTT
clone_size: few
d_call: TRBD1
j_call: TRBJ1-1
v_call: TRBV6-1

cdr3_aa: CASSLQGQDNGYTF
cdr3_nt: TGCGCCAGCAGCTTACAGGGGCAGGATAATGGCTACACCTTC
clone_size: many
d_call: TRBD1
j_call: TRBJ1-2
v_call: TRBV5-1

cdr3_aa: CASSLRAQQGGSPLHF
cdr3_nt: TGCGCCAGCAGCTTGAGGGCCCAACAGGGGGGTTCACCCCTCCACTTT
clone_size: many
d_call: TRBD1
j_call: TRBJ1-6
v_call: TRBV5-1

cdr3_aa: CATSGSQGVNTEAFF
cdr3_nt: TGTGCCACCAGTGGTTCACAGGGGGTGAACACTGAAGCTTTCTTT
clone_size: many
d_call: TRBD1
j_call: TRBJ1-1
v_call: TRBV24-1

cdr3_aa: CASSPVNYGYTF
cdr3_nt: TGCGCCAGCAGCCCCGTAAACTATGGCTACACCTTC
clone_size: many
d_call: .
j_call: TRBJ1-2
v_call: TRBV5-1

cdr3_aa: CASSPSRGYTDTQYF
cdr3_nt: TGTGCCAGCTCACCGAGCAGGGGGTATACAGATACGCAGTATTTT
clone_size: many
d_call: TRBD1
j_call: TRBJ2-3
v_call: TRBV18

cdr3_aa: CASSLYPTTEMFF
cdr3_nt: TGCGCCAGCAGCTTGTACCCCACAACCGAAATGTTTTTT
clone_size: many
d_call: .
j_call: TRBJ2-2
v_call: TRBV5-1

cdr3_aa: CASSPPSGLDGYTF
cdr3_nt: TGCGCCAGCAGCCCCCCCAGCGGACTCGATGGCTACACCTTC
clone_size: many
d_call: .
j_call: TRBJ1-2
v_call: TRBV5-1

cdr3_aa: CASSFGQFTDTQYF
cdr3_nt: TGTGCCAGCAGCTTCGGACAGTTCACAGATACGCAGTATTTT
clone_size: many
d_call: .
j_call: TRBJ2-3
v_call: TRBV5-6

cdr3_aa: CASSYSAGVSVVGYGYTF
cdr3_nt: TGTGCCAGCAGTTACTCGGCAGGGGTCTCTGTTGTGGGCTATGGCTACACCTTC
clone_size: many
d_call: .
j_call: TRBJ1-2
v_call: TRBV6-5

cdr3_aa: CATSRDRDRGAQHF
cdr3_nt: TGTGCCACCAGCAGAGACAGGGATAGGGGAGCCCAGCATTTT
clone_size: many
d_call: .
j_call: TRBJ1-5
v_call: TRBV15

cdr3_aa: CAWSVLGFYGYTF
cdr3_nt: TGTGCCTGGAGTGTACTCGGGTTCTATGGCTACACCTTC
clone_size: many
d_call: .
j_call: TRBJ1-2
v_call: TRBV30

cdr3_aa: CASRVASRETQYF
cdr3_nt: TGTGCCAGCAGAGTAGCCTCCCGGGAGACCCAGTACTTC
clone_size: many
d_call: .
j_call: TRBJ2-5
v_call: TRBV7-9

cdr3_aa: CASTRPGRDEKLFF
cdr3_nt: TGCGCCAGCACCCGACCGGGGAGGGATGAAAAACTGTTTTTT
clone_size: many
d_call: .
j_call: TRBJ1-4
v_call: TRBV10-2

cdr3_aa: CASSAEAGLGTFQETQYF
cdr3_nt: TGTGCCAGCAGCGCAGAGGCGGGACTAGGGACCTTCCAAGAGACCCAGTACTTC
clone_size: many
d_call: TRBD2
j_call: TRBJ2-5
v_call: TRBV9

cdr3_aa: CASSPQGFDQPQHF
cdr3_nt: TGTGCCAGCAGCCCACAGGGGTTCGATCAGCCCCAGCATTTT
clone_size: many
d_call: TRBD1
j_call: TRBJ1-5
v_call: TRBV5-6

cdr3_aa: CSVDWPFDENTEAFF
cdr3_nt: TGCAGCGTTGATTGGCCCTTCGATGAGAACACTGAAGCTTTCTTT
clone_size: many
d_call: .
j_call: TRBJ1-1
v_call: TRBV29-1

cdr3_aa: CASSRGQHEQYF
cdr3_nt: TGTGCCAGCAGCCGCGGACAGCACGAGCAGTACTTC
clone_size: few
d_call: .
j_call: TRBJ2-7
v_call: TRBV12-3/TRBV12-4

cdr3_aa: CASSPAGGLWAGELFF
cdr3_nt: TGTGCCAGCAGCCCAGCGGGAGGGCTTTGGGCCGGGGAGCTGTTTTTT
clone_size: few
d_call: TRBD2
j_call: TRBJ2-2
v_call: TRBV7-8

cdr3_aa: CAISESVGRGRSLNEQFF
cdr3_nt: TGTGCCATCAGTGAGTCGGTCGGTCGCGGGAGATCTCTCAATGAGCAGTTCTTC
clone_size: many
d_call: TRBD2
j_call: TRBJ2-1
v_call: TRBV10-3

cdr3_aa: CASSQEWGTGELFF
cdr3_nt: TGCGCCAGCAGCCAAGAGTGGGGCACCGGGGAGCTGTTTTTT
clone_size: many
d_call: .
j_call: TRBJ2-2
v_call: TRBV4-1

cdr3_aa: CASSLEGDGAIDEQFF
cdr3_nt: TGCGCCAGCAGCTTGGAGGGGGATGGGGCCATCGATGAGCAGTTCTTC
clone_size: many
d_call: .
j_call: TRBJ2-1
v_call: TRBV5-1

cdr3_aa: CASSPRVAGGRNEQFF
cdr3_nt: TGTGCCAGCAGCCCCCGGGTAGCGGGGGGCAGGAATGAGCAGTTCTTC
clone_size: many
d_call: TRBD2
j_call: TRBJ2-1
v_call: TRBV11-2

cdr3_aa: CDSSKERTEAFF
cdr3_nt: TGTGACAGCAGTAAAGAGAGGACTGAAGCTTTCTTT
clone_size: .
d_call: .
j_call: TRBJ1-1
v_call: TRBV2